The 2 T cell receptor beta chains below come from one sample, sequenced in a study of T cell responses to AZD1222 COVID-19 vaccine. The repertoire was sequenced with immunoSEQ multiplex PCR; TCRdb's copy has only in-frame clones and lacks some. This sample has 130,000 or so clones, with 90% to 95% found just once. The sequenced sample was peripheral blood, obtained on day 0 of AZD1222 vaccination. The receptors here all came from an adult in good health.

The table lists this clone with a count of one. The chain couples TRBV5-6 to TRBJ2-3; D possibly corresponds to TRBD2 (7 bases). Trimming left V 4 bases short and J 5 bases short, with 14 bases between. Germline-derived CDR1 and CDR2 are SGHDT and YYEEEE. There are 14 residues in the CDR3. Written as DNA, the CDR3 is TGTGCCAGCAGCGCCGCGGGGGCGGAAGATACGCAGTATTTT. Translation: CASSAAGAEDTQYF. Using reference TRBV5-6 and TRBJ2-3 for the parts outside the CDR3, the full variable domain is DAGVTQSPTHLIKTRGQQVTLRCSPKSGHDTVSWYQQALGQGPQFIFQYYEEEERQRGNFPDRFSGHQFPNYSSELNVNALLLGDSALYLCASSAAGAEDTQYFGPGTRLTVL.

The CDR3 bases are TGTGCCAGCAGCCTTTGGACTAGCGGGGTACCCTACGAGCAGTACTTC. This gives the protein CASSLWTSGVPYEQYF. The gene calls are TRBV28 and TRBJ2-7; 12 bases fit TRBD2. Germline loops: CDR1 MDHEN, CDR2 SYDVKM. Trimming at V came to 6 bases and at J to 2 bases, leaving 8 bases not matched to a gene. The CDR3 is 16 amino acids.